Included here is one T cell receptor (beta chain) sequence, with context. Other DNA sequences within the sample encode an identical CDR3. Between the trimmed V and J ends, which lost 3 bases and 5 bases, there was a span of 11 bases. This CDR3 contains 14 residues. CDR1 MNHEY and CDR2 SMNVEV come from the germline V gene (reference sequence). This specimen belongs to a study of shared clonotypes between healthy human individuals. Unsorted material relied on approximately 100 million PBMCs as the source of genomic DNA. Generated by immunoSEQ multiplex PCR, the TCRdb table keeps only in-frame clones and is missing some. The data hold about 500,000 clones, with 77% observed a single time.

The receptor's source is a woman between 35 and 50 years old in good health. Some clones in this sample may be carry-over from other donors' samples. V usage is TRBV27 and J usage is TRBJ1-5; D possibly corresponds to TRBD1 (5 bases). The sequencing input was PBMCs. The CDR3 DNA is TGTGCCAGCAGTTTCTCAGGGCCCCATCAGCCCCAGCATTTT. Translation gives CASSFSGPHQPQHF.